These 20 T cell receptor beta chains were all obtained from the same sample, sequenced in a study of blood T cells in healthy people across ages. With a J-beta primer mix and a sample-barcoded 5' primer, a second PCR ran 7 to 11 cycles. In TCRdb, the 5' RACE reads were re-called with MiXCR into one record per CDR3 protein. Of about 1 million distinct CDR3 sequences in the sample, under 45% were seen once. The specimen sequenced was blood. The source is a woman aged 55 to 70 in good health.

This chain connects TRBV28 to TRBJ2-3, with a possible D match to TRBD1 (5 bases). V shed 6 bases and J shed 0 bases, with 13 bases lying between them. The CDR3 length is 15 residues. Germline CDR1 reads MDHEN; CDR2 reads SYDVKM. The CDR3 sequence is CASSTQVFSTDTQYF. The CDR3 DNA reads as TGTGCCAGCAGCACACAGGTTTTCAGCACAGATACGCAGTATTTT.

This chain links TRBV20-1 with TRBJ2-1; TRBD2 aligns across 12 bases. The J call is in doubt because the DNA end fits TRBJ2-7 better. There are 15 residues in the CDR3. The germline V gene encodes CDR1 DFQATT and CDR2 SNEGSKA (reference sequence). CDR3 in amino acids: CSASRTSGAYNEQYF. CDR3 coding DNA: TGCAGTGCTTCCCGGACTAGCGGGGCCTACAATGAGCAGTACTTC.

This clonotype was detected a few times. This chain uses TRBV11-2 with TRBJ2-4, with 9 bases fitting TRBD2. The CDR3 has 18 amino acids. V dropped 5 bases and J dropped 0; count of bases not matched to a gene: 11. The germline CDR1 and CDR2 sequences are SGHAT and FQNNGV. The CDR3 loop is CASSALKLAGEAKNIQYF. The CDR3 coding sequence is TGTGCCAGCAGCGCCCTGAAATTAGCGGGAGAAGCCAAAAACATTCAGTACTTC.

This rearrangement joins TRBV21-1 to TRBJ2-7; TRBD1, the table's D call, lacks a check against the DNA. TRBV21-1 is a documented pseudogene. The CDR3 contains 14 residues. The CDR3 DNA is TGTGCCAGCAGCAAGGGCGGGGCCGTTTACGAGCAGTACTTC. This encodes CASSKGGAVYEQYF.

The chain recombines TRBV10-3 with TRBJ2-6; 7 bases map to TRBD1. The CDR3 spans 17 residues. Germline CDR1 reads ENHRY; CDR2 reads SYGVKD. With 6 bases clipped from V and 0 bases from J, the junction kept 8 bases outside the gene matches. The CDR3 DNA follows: TGTGCCATCAGCCTAACCGGGACAGTCTCTGGGGCCAACGTCCTGACTTTC. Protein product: CAISLTGTVSGANVLTF.

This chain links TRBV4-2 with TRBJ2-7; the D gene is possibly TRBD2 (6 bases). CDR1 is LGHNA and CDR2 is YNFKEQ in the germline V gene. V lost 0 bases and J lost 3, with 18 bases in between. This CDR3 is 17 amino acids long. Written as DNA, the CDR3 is TGTGCCAGCAGCCAAGATACGTTCGGGGGAAGGGGCTACGAGCAGTACTTC. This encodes CASSQDTFGGRGYEQYF.

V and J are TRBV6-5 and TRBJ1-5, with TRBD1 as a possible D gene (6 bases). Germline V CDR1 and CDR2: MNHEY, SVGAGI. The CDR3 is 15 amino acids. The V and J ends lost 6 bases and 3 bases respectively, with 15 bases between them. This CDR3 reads CASSEGGRLNQPQHF. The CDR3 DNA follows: TGTGCCAGCAGCGAGGGGGGACGCCTCAATCAGCCCCAGCATTTT.

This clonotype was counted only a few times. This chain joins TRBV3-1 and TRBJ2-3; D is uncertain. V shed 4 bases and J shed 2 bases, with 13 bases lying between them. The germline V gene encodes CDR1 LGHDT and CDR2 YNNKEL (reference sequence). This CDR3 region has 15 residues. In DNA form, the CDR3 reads TGTGCCAGCAGCCCACATCTGATGACCACAGATACGCAGTATTTT. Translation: CASSPHLMTTDTQYF.

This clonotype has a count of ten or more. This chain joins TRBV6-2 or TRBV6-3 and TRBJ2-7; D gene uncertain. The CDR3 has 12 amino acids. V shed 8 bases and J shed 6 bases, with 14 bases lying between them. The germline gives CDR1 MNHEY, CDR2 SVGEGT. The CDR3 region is CASGDRLSEQYF. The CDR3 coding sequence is TGTGCCAGCGGGGATCGGCTATCCGAGCAGTACTTC.

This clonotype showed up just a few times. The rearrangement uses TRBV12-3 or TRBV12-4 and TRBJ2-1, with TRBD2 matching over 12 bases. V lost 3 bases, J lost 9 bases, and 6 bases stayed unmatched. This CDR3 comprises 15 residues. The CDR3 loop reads CASSLTSGSFGEQFF. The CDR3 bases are TGTGCCAGCAGTTTGACTAGCGGGAGTTTCGGTGAGCAGTTCTTC.

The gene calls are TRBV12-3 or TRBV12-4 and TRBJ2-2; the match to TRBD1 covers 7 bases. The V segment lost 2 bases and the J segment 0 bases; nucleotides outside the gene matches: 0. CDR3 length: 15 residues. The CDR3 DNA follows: TGTGCCAGCAGTTTACAGGGGGCGAACACCGGGGAGCTGTTTTTT. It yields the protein CASSLQGANTGELFF.

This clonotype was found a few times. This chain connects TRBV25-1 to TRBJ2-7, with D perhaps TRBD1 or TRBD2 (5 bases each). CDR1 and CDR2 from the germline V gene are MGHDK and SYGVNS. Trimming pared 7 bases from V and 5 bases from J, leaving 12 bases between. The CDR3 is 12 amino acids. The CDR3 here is CASTGTPDEQYF. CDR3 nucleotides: TGTGCCAGCACAGGGACCCCTGACGAGCAGTACTTC.

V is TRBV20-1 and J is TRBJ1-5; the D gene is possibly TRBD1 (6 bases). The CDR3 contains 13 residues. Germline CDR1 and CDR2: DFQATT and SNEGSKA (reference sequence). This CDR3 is CRALGQPGQPQHF. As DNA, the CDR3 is TGCAGGGCGCTGGGACAACCAGGGCAGCCCCAGCATTTT.

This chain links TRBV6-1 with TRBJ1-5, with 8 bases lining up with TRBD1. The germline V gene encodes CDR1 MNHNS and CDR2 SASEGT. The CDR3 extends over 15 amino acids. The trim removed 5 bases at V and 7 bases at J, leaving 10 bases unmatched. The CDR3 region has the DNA TGTGCCAGCAGTCCACGGACAGGGCCTGAGCAGCCCCAGCATTTT. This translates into CASSPRTGPEQPQHF.

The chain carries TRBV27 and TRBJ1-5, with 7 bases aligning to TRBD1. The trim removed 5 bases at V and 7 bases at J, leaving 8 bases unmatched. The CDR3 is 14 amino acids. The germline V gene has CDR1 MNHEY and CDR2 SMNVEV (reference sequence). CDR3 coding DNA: TGTGCCAGCAGTATTCTCAGGGGGGCCCAGCCCCAGCATTTT. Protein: CASSILRGAQPQHF.

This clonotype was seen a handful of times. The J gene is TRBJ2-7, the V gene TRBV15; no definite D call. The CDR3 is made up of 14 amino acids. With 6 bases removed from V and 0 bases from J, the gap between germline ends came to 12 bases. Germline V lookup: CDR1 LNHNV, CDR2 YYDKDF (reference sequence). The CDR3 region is CATRRTRSSYEQYF. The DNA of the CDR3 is TGTGCCACCAGAAGAACCAGGAGCTCCTACGAGCAGTACTTC.

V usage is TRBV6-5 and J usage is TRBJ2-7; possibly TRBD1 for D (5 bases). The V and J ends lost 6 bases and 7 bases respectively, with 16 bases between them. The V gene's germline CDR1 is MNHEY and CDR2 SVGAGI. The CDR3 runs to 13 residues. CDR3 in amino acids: CASSPGPHREQYF. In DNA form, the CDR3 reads TGTGCCAGCAGCCCCGGGCCCCACAGGGAGCAGTACTTC.

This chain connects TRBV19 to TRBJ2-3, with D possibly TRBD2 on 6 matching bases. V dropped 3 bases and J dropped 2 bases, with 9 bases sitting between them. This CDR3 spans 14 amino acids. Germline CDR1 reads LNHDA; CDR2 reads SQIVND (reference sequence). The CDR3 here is CASSIGGATDTQYF. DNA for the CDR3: TGTGCCAGTAGTATTGGCGGGGCCACAGATACGCAGTATTTT.

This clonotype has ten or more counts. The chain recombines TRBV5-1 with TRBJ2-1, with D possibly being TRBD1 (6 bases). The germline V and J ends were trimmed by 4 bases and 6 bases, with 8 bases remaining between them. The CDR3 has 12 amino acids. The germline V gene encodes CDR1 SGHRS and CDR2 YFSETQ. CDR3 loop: CASSPTGNEQFF. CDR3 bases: TGCGCCAGCAGCCCGACAGGCAATGAGCAGTTCTTC.

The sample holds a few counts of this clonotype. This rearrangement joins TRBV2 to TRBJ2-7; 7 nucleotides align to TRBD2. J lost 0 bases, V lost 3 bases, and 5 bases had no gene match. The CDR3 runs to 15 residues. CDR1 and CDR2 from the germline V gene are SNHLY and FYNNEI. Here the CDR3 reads CASSDPAGTSYEQYF. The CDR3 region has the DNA TGTGCCAGCAGTGACCCAGCGGGGACCTCCTACGAGCAGTACTTC.